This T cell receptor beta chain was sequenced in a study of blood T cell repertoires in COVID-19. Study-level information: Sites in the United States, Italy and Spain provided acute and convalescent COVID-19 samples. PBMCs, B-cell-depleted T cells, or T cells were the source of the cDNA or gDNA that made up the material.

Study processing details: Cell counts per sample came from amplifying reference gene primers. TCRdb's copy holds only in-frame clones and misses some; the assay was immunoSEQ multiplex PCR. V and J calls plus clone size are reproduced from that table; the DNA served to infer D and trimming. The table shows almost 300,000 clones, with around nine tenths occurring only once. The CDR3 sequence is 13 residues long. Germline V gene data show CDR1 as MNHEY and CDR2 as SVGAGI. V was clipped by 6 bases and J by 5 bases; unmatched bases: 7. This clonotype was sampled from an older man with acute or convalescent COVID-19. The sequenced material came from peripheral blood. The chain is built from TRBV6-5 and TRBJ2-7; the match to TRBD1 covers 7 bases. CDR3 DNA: TGTGCCAGCAGCAGACAGGGCATCGACGAGCAGTACTTC. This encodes CASSRQGIDEQYF.